This TCR beta chain was documented in a study of lung T cells in sarcoidosis with Löfgren's syndrome. A note on this clonotype: Antigen: not known.

The CDR3 runs 16 residues. Germline loops: CDR1 SEHNR, CDR2 FQNEAQ (reference sequence). The V and J ends lost 6 bases and 2 bases respectively, with 20 bases between them. TCRdb re-called the reads through MiXCR, storing one row per CDR3 protein. The sample yields roughly 63,000 distinct CDR3 sequences, 21% seen once. Broader study findings: TRBV2 was the preferred pairing partner of TRAV12-1, with similar CDR3s.

The sequencing sample was made of CD4+ T cells from PBMCs. The TCR sequence derives from a human donor with sarcoidosis (Löfgren's syndrome or another form), or a control subject (not recorded which). V is TRBV7-9 and J is TRBJ2-7, with D possibly being TRBD1 (8 bases). The CDR3 region has the DNA TGTGCCAGCAGTTCGGAACAGGGGGGGACCACCTACGAGCAGTACTTC. It specifies CASSSEQGGTTYEQYF.